At least ten counts were recorded for the clone carrying this TCR beta chain. The antigen is undetermined. This sample is drawn from a study of early T cells in non-severe SARS-CoV-2 infection. As for the study in general: Chains from this unsorted whole-blood bulk RNA could not be paired.

The TCR library protocol was used to attach unique molecular identifiers. These identifiers were attached to individual cDNA molecules. TCRdb recomputed calls from the 5' RACE reads with MiXCR, one row per CDR3 protein. The sample carries roughly 63,000 distinct CDR3 sequences, 13% recorded once. Whole-study findings and limits: Clonotype matching in VDJdb favored anti-spike CD8 responses and did not capture private and CD4 specificities.

V was clipped by 7 bases and J by 2 bases, with 18 bases between them. Germline loops: CDR1 SGHTA, CDR2 FQGNSA. The CDR3 is 16 residues long. The sample was whole blood. The origin of this receptor is an adult who was a healthcare worker with PCR-confirmed SARS-CoV-2 infection or an uninfected control (not recorded which). V usage is TRBV7-2 and J usage is TRBJ1-5; D uncertain. The CDR3 here is CASTPSSGSGNQPQHF. Written as DNA, the CDR3 is TGTGCCAGCACCCCCTCATCGGGGAGTGGCAATCAGCCCCAGCATTTT.